Listed here are 25 T cell receptor beta chains from one sample, sequenced in a study of blood T cell repertoires in COVID-19. Sequencing used immunoSEQ multiplex PCR; TCRdb keeps in-frame clones, though not all of them. The sample yields about 140,000 clones, 84% seen once. The sample taken for sequencing was PBMCs or T cells enriched from blood (not recorded which). These receptors came from a middle-aged man in a cohort exposed to, infected with or recovered from COVID-19 (not recorded which).

The chain is built from TRBV6-1 and TRBJ1-5, with D maybe TRBD1 (5 bases). The CDR3 loop spans 13 amino acids. CDR1 is MNHNS, CDR2 SASEGT, per germline. Trimming stripped 3 bases from V and 5 bases from J, with 8 bases between. This CDR3 is CASSEGLYQPQHF. As DNA, the CDR3 is TGTGCCAGCAGTGAGGGACTTTATCAGCCCCAGCATTTT.

V is TRBV6-5 and J is TRBJ1-2, with TRBD1 matching over 11 bases. Germline CDR1 and CDR2: MNHEY and SVGAGI. The CDR3 has 14 residues. Trimming removed 2 bases from V and 6 bases from J; junction bases left unmatched: 2. CDR3 residues: CASSYKDRGHGYTF. Here the CDR3 DNA reads TGTGCCAGCAGTTACAAGGACAGGGGGCATGGCTACACCTTC.

The V and J genes are TRBV7-9 and TRBJ1-6; tentatively, D is TRBD1 (5 bases). The germline gives CDR1 SEHNR, CDR2 FQNEAQ (reference sequence). Trimming shortened V by 5 bases and J by 7 bases, and 15 bases separated the two germline ends. The CDR3 is made up of 15 amino acids. The CDR3 coding sequence is TGTGCCAGCAGCACTACCGCGGGACTCAATTCACCCCTCCACTTT. Its translation: CASSTTAGLNSPLHF.

The chain combines TRBV6-1 with TRBJ1-5, with 8 bases aligning to TRBD1. Germline V CDR1 and CDR2: MNHNS, SASEGT. The CDR3 has 13 amino acids. V trimming: 7 bases; J trimming: 6 bases; junction bases outside the gene matches: 5. DNA for the CDR3: TGTGCCAGCAACACAGGGGGGCCTCAGCCCCAGCATTTT. Its protein is CASNTGGPQPQHF.

The chain has TRBV9 and TRBJ1-5; D might be TRBD1 (5 bases). CDR1 SGDLS and CDR2 YYNGEE come from the germline V gene. V dropped 0 bases and J dropped 7 bases, with 14 bases sitting between them. The CDR3 is made up of 15 amino acids. Here the CDR3 DNA reads TGTGCCAGCAGCGTAGATTTGGGGCAAGGGCAGCCCCAGCATTTT. Protein: CASSVDLGQGQPQHF.

The V gene is TRBV18, the J gene TRBJ1-2; 7 nucleotides line up with TRBD1. V lost 6 bases to trimming and J lost 6 bases; unmatched junction nucleotides: 4. Germline lookup yields CDR1 KGHSH and CDR2 LQKENI. This CDR3 region has 12 residues. The DNA for the CDR3 is TGTGCCAGCTCCCGACAGGGAGATGGCTACACCTTC. It codes for CASSRQGDGYTF.

In DNA, the CDR3 is TGTGCCAGCAGTTTATCGGCAGGGGGGACAGATACGCAGTATTTT. Its translation: CASSLSAGGTDTQYF. This chain uses TRBV28 with TRBJ2-3, with D possibly TRBD1 on 7 matching bases. The CDR3 extends over 15 amino acids. Germline CDR1 reads MDHEN; CDR2 reads SYDVKM. V was pared by 1 base and J by 3 bases, with 11 bases between.

This clone has just a few counts. The chain uses TRBV2 and TRBJ1-5; TRBD1 is a possible D gene (5 bases). This CDR3 comprises 15 residues. The V end was cut by 1 base, the J end by 2 bases, with 9 bases between. Per germline, CDR1 SNHLY and CDR2 FYNNEI. Here the CDR3 DNA reads TGTGCCAGCAGTGAAGAGGGGATCGGCAATCAGCCCCAGCATTTT. It codes for CASSEEGIGNQPQHF. The full variable domain, completed using reference TRBV2 and TRBJ1-5, is EPEVTQTPSHQVTQMGQEVILRCVPISNHLYFYWYRQILGQKVEFLVSFYNNEISEKSEIFDDQFSVERPDGSNFTLKIRSTKLEDSAMYFCASSEEGIGNQPQHFGDGTRLSIL.

V usage is TRBV19 and J usage is TRBJ2-5; 7 nucleotides align to TRBD2. V dropped 3 bases and J dropped 4; count of bases not matched to a gene: 5. CDR3 length: 14 residues. In germline, CDR1 is LNHDA, CDR2 SQIVND (reference sequence). The CDR3 nucleotides are TGTGCCAGTAGTATCGGGACTAACTCAGAGACCCAGTACTTC. It translates to CASSIGTNSETQYF.

This clone turned up a few times. The chain recombines TRBV10-3 with TRBJ1-1, with 7 bases lining up with TRBD1. CDR3 length: 14 residues. Germline values: CDR1 ENHRY, CDR2 SYGVKD. J gave up 0 bases and V 8 bases, and 6 bases lay outside the gene matches. In DNA form, the CDR3 reads TGTGCCATCGATAGGACAGGCCTGAACACTGAAGCTTTCTTT. Translation gives CAIDRTGLNTEAFF.

The chain employs TRBV10-2 and TRBJ2-7; a possible D gene is TRBD2 (7 bases). Trimming left V 5 bases short and J 4 bases short, with 12 bases between. Germline lookup yields CDR1 WSHSY and CDR2 SAAADI. The CDR3 sequence is 13 residues long. In nucleotides, the CDR3 is TGCGCCAGCAGTACAGGGAGGGCGTACGAGCAGTACTTC. It specifies CASSTGRAYEQYF.

The chain couples TRBV10-3 to TRBJ2-2; maybe TRBD2 (6 bases). The CDR3 has 14 amino acids. Germline V gene data show CDR1 as ENHRY and CDR2 as SYGVKD. The V gene lost 4 bases and the J gene lost 3 bases, with 9 bases spanning the gap. The CDR3 DNA follows: TGTGCCATCAGTGGTAGACTAGACACCGGGGAGCTGTTTTTT. Amino acids: CAISGRLDTGELFF.

This chain uses TRBV20-1 with TRBJ2-1, with a tentative D call TRBD2 (5 bases). The germline CDR1 and CDR2 sequences are DFQATT and SNEGSKA (reference sequence). This CDR3 spans 15 amino acids. Between the trimmed V and J ends, which lost 3 bases and 2 bases, there was a span of 14 bases. The CDR3 region has the DNA TGCAGTGCTAGTAGTCTGCCTAGCCCCTACAATGAGCAGTTCTTC. This encodes CSASSLPSPYNEQFF.

The chain couples TRBV7-6 to TRBJ2-5, with TRBD2 matching over 7 bases. The CDR3 sequence is 14 residues long. Germline V gene data show CDR1 as SGHVS and CDR2 as FNYEAQ. V lost 0 bases to trimming and J lost 4 bases; unmatched junction nucleotides: 2. The CDR3 loop reads CASSLAGGVETQYF. CDR3 coding DNA: TGTGCCAGCAGCTTAGCGGGAGGGGTAGAGACCCAGTACTTC.

The V call is TRBV10-3, the J call TRBJ2-3; TRBD2 is a possible D gene (5 bases). The ends were cut back, 6 bases at V and 3 bases at J, with 10 bases in the middle. This CDR3 region has 13 residues. CDR1 and CDR2 (germline): ENHRY, SYGVKD. In DNA form, the CDR3 reads TGTGCCATCAGCCCCGGGGTGACAGATACGCAGTATTTT. Translation: CAISPGVTDTQYF.

This clone was seen just once. The chain is built from TRBV5-6 and TRBJ1-2, with D perhaps TRBD1 (5 bases). The CDR3 consists of 11 residues. V was trimmed by 4 bases and J by 7 bases, leaving 8 bases between them. Per the germline V gene, CDR1 is SGHDT and CDR2 is YYEEEE. The CDR3 DNA reads as TGTGCCAGCAGCCAGGGTGCTGGCTACACCTTC. It is translated as CASSQGAGYTF.

V usage is TRBV6-5 and J usage is TRBJ1-5; D gene unclear. Trimming removed 6 bases from V and 7 bases from J, with 10 bases in between. This CDR3 has 12 residues. Looked up from germline, CDR1 is MNHEY and CDR2 is SVGAGI. CDR3 residues: CASSRDGQPQHF. As DNA, the CDR3 is TGTGCCAGCAGCAGAGACGGGCAGCCCCAGCATTTT.

This chain links TRBV5-1 with TRBJ2-3; TRBD2 matches at 8 bases. From germline, CDR1 is SGHRS and CDR2 YFSETQ. Unmatched junction bases numbered 9, after V lost 6 bases and J lost 6 bases. There are 14 residues in the CDR3. The CDR3 loop is CASTPGGGSDTQYF. In DNA, the CDR3 is TGCGCCAGCACCCCCGGGGGGGGTTCGGATACGCAGTATTTT.

J is TRBJ2-1 and V is TRBV9, with 8 nucleotides matching TRBD2. V gave up 3 bases and J gave up 5 bases; unmatched junction bases: 13. CDR3 length: 17 residues. CDR1 and CDR2 from the germline V gene are SGDLS and YYNGEE. The CDR3 nucleotides read TGTGCCAGCAGCGAGACCCTCGGAACTAGCGGTAACAATGAGCAGTTCTTC. It codes for CASSETLGTSGNNEQFF.

The V gene is TRBV20-1, the J gene TRBJ2-7; 7 positions agree with TRBD2. Unmatched junction bases numbered 5, after V lost 3 bases and J lost 3 bases. The germline CDR1 and CDR2 sequences are DFQATT and SNEGSKA (reference sequence). CDR3 length: 13 residues. The CDR3 coding sequence is TGCAGTGCTAGTCCCGGGACTAACTACGAGCAGTACTTC. Its translation is CSASPGTNYEQYF.

V is TRBV5-6 and J is TRBJ1-5; D gene unclear. Trimming shortened V by 1 base and J by 5 bases, and 13 bases separated the two germline ends. The CDR3 length is 15 residues. Looked up from germline, CDR1 is SGHDT and CDR2 is YYEEEE. CDR3 region: CASSLSPNSYQPQHF. CDR3 sequence (DNA): TGTGCCAGCAGCTTGAGCCCAAACTCCTATCAGCCCCAGCATTTT.

The chain recombines TRBV9 with TRBJ1-4, with D tentatively TRBD1 (5 bases). The CDR3 has 14 amino acids. Trimming pared 1 base from V and 11 bases from J, leaving 15 bases between. The germline V gene encodes CDR1 SGDLS and CDR2 YYNGEE. CDR3 region: CASSVNWGDGKLFF. For the CDR3, the DNA is TGTGCCAGCAGCGTAAATTGGGGGGACGGGAAACTGTTTTTT.

The chain joins TRBV6-5 to TRBJ2-3, with D perhaps TRBD2 (6 bases). CDR1 is MNHEY, CDR2 SVGAGI, per germline. V was pared by 3 bases and J by 1 base, with 14 bases between. The CDR3 runs 16 residues. CDR3 nucleotides: TGTGCCAGCAGTTATGGGACTGCCCTGGGCACAGATACGCAGTATTTT. Protein: CASSYGTALGTDTQYF.

This chain uses TRBV20-1 with TRBJ1-2, with unresolved D. CDR3 length: 10 amino acids. The V and J ends lost 5 bases and 10 bases respectively, with 11 bases between them. Germline CDR1 and CDR2: DFQATT and SNEGSKA (reference sequence). The CDR3 DNA follows: TGCAGTGCTCCCTATCCTTCCTACACCTTC. Protein product: CSAPYPSYTF.

The chain links TRBV19 to TRBJ1-3; D remains ambiguous. The germline V and J ends were trimmed by 3 bases and 4 bases, with 13 bases remaining between them. Germline V gene data show CDR1 as LNHDA and CDR2 as SQIVND (reference sequence). The CDR3 covers 15 residues. CDR3: CASSIGGPGGNTIYF. The CDR3 DNA reads TGTGCCAGTAGTATTGGAGGGCCCGGAGGAAACACCATATATTTT.